These 15 T cell receptor beta chains originate from one sample sequenced in a study of T cells in Graves' hyperthyroidism and ophthalmopathy. RNA transcripts served as the template for amplifying TCR beta CDR3 regions. HTBI primers were used for first-round RT-PCR of the TCR CDR3. From the multiplex PCR reads, TCRdb called clonotypes with MiXCR, one entry per CDR3 protein. The table records more than 450,000 distinct CDR3 sequences, nearly 20% of them present only once. The sample taken for sequencing was blood. These receptors were collected from a middle-aged man with Graves' ophthalmopathy.

The rearrangement joins TRBV19 to TRBJ1-5; no reliable D call. The germline V gene encodes CDR1 LNHDA and CDR2 SQIVND (reference sequence). The CDR3 is 14 residues long. Between the trimmed V and J ends, which lost 5 bases and 6 bases, there was a span of 14 bases. CDR3 DNA sequence: TGTGCCAGTAGTCACCCCGGGGTGCGTCAGCCCCAGCATTTT. It specifies CASSHPGVRQPQHF.

This clonotype occurred many times. The chain couples TRBV2 to TRBJ1-1; maybe TRBD1 (5 bases). From germline, CDR1 is SNHLY and CDR2 FYNNEI. Trimming shortened V by 5 bases and J by 1 base, and 14 bases separated the two germline ends. The CDR3 covers 15 residues. Here the CDR3 reads CASSLSGTGNTEAFF. CDR3 DNA sequence: TGTGCCAGCAGTTTAAGCGGGACGGGGAACACTGAAGCTTTCTTT.

This clonotype was recorded a few times. The CDR3 loop is CSVSGSTGELFF. CDR3 sequence (DNA): TGCAGCGTTTCGGGGAGCACCGGGGAGCTGTTTTTT. V usage is TRBV29-1 and J usage is TRBJ2-2; tentative D call: TRBD2 (5 bases). The V end lost 5 bases, the J end lost 4 bases, and 8 bases lay between the germline ends. The CDR3 extends over 12 amino acids. The germline V gene has CDR1 SQVTM and CDR2 ANQGSEA.

This clonotype came up a few times. The V gene is TRBV7-2, the J gene TRBJ1-4; D is unclear. The CDR3 runs 15 residues. Between the trimmed V and J ends, which lost 0 bases and 3 bases, there was a span of 8 bases. The germline V gene encodes CDR1 SGHTA and CDR2 FQGNSA. CDR3 protein: CASSLATSSNEKLFF. The DNA for the CDR3 is TGTGCCAGCAGCTTAGCTACCTCGTCTAATGAAAAACTGTTTTTT.

This clonotype was seen only a few times. The V gene is TRBV20-1, the J gene TRBJ2-4; weak D call: TRBD1 (5 bases). The V and J ends lost 0 bases and 9 bases respectively, with 6 bases between them. CDR1 is DFQATT, CDR2 SNEGSKA, per germline (reference sequence). The CDR3 is made up of 11 amino acids. The CDR3: CSAREGPIQYF. CDR3 bases: TGCAGTGCTAGAGAGGGGCCCATTCAGTACTTC.

This clonotype was picked up many times. The J gene is TRBJ2-1, the V gene TRBV7-3; TRBD2 matches 8 bases. J lost 4 bases, V lost 5 bases, and 7 bases had no gene match. CDR1 and CDR2 from the germline V gene are SGHTA and FQGTGA. This CDR3 has 15 amino acids. DNA of the CDR3: TGTGCCAGCAGCCCAACTACGGGGGGGTACAATGAGCAGTTCTTC. Encoded protein: CASSPTTGGYNEQFF.

This clonotype was picked up a small number of times. The chain recombines TRBV15 with TRBJ1-5; no definite D call. The V end was cut by 0 bases, the J end by 6 bases, with 12 bases between. CDR1 LNHNV and CDR2 YYDKDF come from the germline V gene (reference sequence). The length of the CDR3 is 15 residues. Written as DNA, the CDR3 is TGTGCCACCAGCAGAGATCTGGGCTCGCTTCAGCCCCAGCATTTT. Its protein is CATSRDLGSLQPQHF.

This clonotype was picked up a small number of times. The chain couples TRBV7-9 to TRBJ2-2; the D gene is possibly TRBD1 (5 bases). Trimming stripped 6 bases from V and 5 bases from J, with 28 bases between. Germline loops: CDR1 SEHNR, CDR2 FQNEAQ (reference sequence). CDR3 length: 19 amino acids. CDR3 sequence (DNA): TGTGCCAGCAGTAAAGCTCCCCCAGGGAACCCCCGAAGGACCGGGGAGCTGTTTTTT. This sequence encodes CASSKAPPGNPRRTGELFF.

This clonotype was observed many times. V and J are TRBV11-2 and TRBJ2-3, with unresolved D. Germline V gives CDR1 SGHAT, CDR2 FQNNGV. This CDR3 has 13 amino acids. V was shortened by 8 bases and J by 1 base, with 10 bases between the two germline ends. The CDR3 sequence is CASSWAGTDTQYF. DNA for the CDR3: TGTGCCAGCTCCTGGGCGGGCACAGATACGCAGTATTTT.

This clonotype was seen a handful of times. This sequence joins TRBV28 and TRBJ2-7; D is possibly TRBD2 (5 bases). Germline values: CDR1 MDHEN, CDR2 SYDVKM. This CDR3 has 13 amino acids. The V end lost 7 bases, the J end lost 3 bases, and 13 bases lay between the germline ends. Here the CDR3 reads CASIRGWNYEQYF. CDR3 sequence (DNA): TGTGCCAGCATCCGGGGATGGAACTACGAGCAGTACTTC.

This clonotype came up a few times. The chain joins TRBV12-5 to TRBJ2-7; unclear D gene. CDR1 is LGHNT, CDR2 FRNRAP, per germline. The CDR3 has 12 amino acids. V lost 2 bases to trimming and J lost 6 bases, with 8 bases between them. CDR3 residues: CASGLLQTEQYF. Written as DNA, the CDR3 is TGTGCTAGTGGTTTGCTGCAGACCGAGCAGTACTTC.

Ten or more counts support this clonotype. J is TRBJ2-1 and V is TRBV30; the match to TRBD2 covers 10 bases. CDR3 size: 14 residues. V trimming: 5 bases; J trimming: 8 bases; junction bases outside the gene matches: 9. The germline gives CDR1 GTSNPN, CDR2 SVGIG (reference sequence). The CDR3 is CAWQAGGPWDEQFF. DNA for the CDR3: TGTGCCTGGCAAGCGGGAGGGCCCTGGGATGAGCAGTTCTTC.

This clonotype was counted only a few times. The chain carries TRBV4-1 and TRBJ1-5; 9 nucleotides match TRBD1. The CDR3 runs 15 residues. The ends lost 6 bases at V and 1 base at J; junction bases unmatched: 4. CDR1 and CDR2 from the germline V gene are MGHRA and YSYEKL. DNA of the CDR3: TGCGCCAGCAGTCGGACAGGGGAGAGCAATCAGCCCCAGCATTTT. It codes for CASSRTGESNQPQHF.

This clonotype has a handful of counts. The rearrangement uses TRBV30 and TRBJ2-5; 10 bases align to TRBD2. The germline gives CDR1 GTSNPN, CDR2 SVGIG (reference sequence). This CDR3 spans 14 amino acids. J gave up 4 bases and V 3 bases, and 5 bases lay outside the gene matches. The chain's CDR3 is CAWRSGRGSETQYF. In DNA, the CDR3 is TGTGCCTGGAGAAGCGGGAGGGGATCAGAGACCCAGTACTTC.

As concerns this clonotype: A much bigger clone sits one base away, suggesting this may be a read error. The chain joins TRBV12-3 or TRBV12-4 to TRBJ1-6; D is unclear. The CDR3 spans 15 residues. CDR3 sequence (DNA): TGTGCCAGCAGGGCGGTGGGCTCCTATAATCCACCCCTCCACTTT. Residues: CASRAVGSYNPPLHF.